Below, 6 T cell receptor beta chains from the same sample are listed, as sequenced in a study of T cells in tumors after PD-1 blockade. Profiled with immunoSEQ multiplex PCR; TCRdb holds only in-frame clones, not every one. The table shows more than 20,000 clones, with about three quarters occurring only once. Sequenced material: PBMCs, taken before anti-PD-1 treatment. The receptors stem from a human donor with basal cell carcinoma.

This clone was detected only a few times. V and J are TRBV29-1 and TRBJ1-3; tentatively, D is TRBD1 (6 bases). The germline gives CDR1 SQVTM, CDR2 ANQGSEA. There are 13 residues in the CDR3. Trimming pared 7 bases from V and 4 bases from J, leaving 14 bases between. The CDR3 nucleotides are TGCAGCGCCAAAAGGGGGGCGGGAAACACCATATATTTT. This gives the protein CSAKRGAGNTIYF.

The rearrangement uses TRBV28 and TRBJ1-5; 12 bases map to TRBD1. The germline CDR1 and CDR2 sequences are MDHEN and SYDVKM. The CDR3 totals 18 residues. V lost 8 bases, J lost 7 bases, and 18 bases stayed unmatched. CDR3 protein: CASRQETGTGGGGQPQHF. The DNA for the CDR3 is TGTGCCAGCCGCCAAGAGACCGGGACAGGGGGCGGAGGGCAGCCCCAGCATTTT.

The chain is built from TRBV9 and TRBJ1-1, with a weak D call TRBD1 (5 bases). The V and J ends lost 5 bases and 2 bases respectively, with 13 bases between them. Germline CDR1 is SGDLS and CDR2 is YYNGEE. This CDR3 is 14 amino acids long. CDR3 sequence: CASSEGQKNTEAFF. CDR3 sequence (DNA): TGTGCCAGCAGTGAGGGGCAGAAAAACACTGAAGCTTTCTTT.

The rearrangement links TRBV7-2 to TRBJ2-3, with 9 positions matching TRBD2. Germline loops: CDR1 SGHTA, CDR2 FQGNSA. Losses at the gene ends were 5 bases for V and 5 bases for J; bases not matched to a gene: 11. This CDR3 comprises 16 residues. CDR3 DNA: TGTGCCAGCAGCCTTATCTGGCGGGGGGGTCAAGATACGCAGTATTTT. Translating gives CASSLIWRGGQDTQYF.

V and J are TRBV6-1 and TRBJ2-3, with D possibly being TRBD1 (6 bases). The CDR3 has 15 amino acids. Trimming cost V 2 bases and J 0 bases, with 9 bases left between them. The germline CDR1 and CDR2 sequences are MNHNS and SASEGT. CDR3 residues: CASSERDKSTDTQYF. The CDR3 DNA reads as TGTGCCAGCAGTGAAAGGGACAAAAGCACAGATACGCAGTATTTT.

This clone was detected once. This rearrangement joins TRBV27 to TRBJ2-6; no reliable D call. This CDR3 is built from 15 residues. Looked up from germline, CDR1 is MNHEY and CDR2 is SMNVEV (reference sequence). V was cut by 5 bases and J by 2 bases, with 10 bases left in between. CDR3 nucleotides: TGTGCCAGCAGTCCCGAGTTGGCTGGGGCCAACGTCCTGACTTTC. Protein sequence: CASSPELAGANVLTF.